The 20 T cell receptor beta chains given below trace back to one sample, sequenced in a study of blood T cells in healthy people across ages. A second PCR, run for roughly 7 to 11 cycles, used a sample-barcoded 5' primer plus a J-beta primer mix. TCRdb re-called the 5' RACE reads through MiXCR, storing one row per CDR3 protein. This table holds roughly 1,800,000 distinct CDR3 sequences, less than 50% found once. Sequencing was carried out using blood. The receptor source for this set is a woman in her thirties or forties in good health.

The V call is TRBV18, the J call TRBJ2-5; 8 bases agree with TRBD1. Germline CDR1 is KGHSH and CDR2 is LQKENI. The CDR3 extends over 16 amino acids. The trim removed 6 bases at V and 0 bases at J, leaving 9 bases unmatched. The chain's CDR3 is CASSLRTGFYQETQYF. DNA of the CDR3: TGTGCCAGCTCCCTTCGGACAGGGTTTTACCAAGAGACCCAGTACTTC.

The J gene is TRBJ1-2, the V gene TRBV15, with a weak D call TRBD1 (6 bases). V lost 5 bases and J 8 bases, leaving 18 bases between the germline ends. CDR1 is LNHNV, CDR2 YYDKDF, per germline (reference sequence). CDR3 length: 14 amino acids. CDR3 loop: CATSLFQGIGGYTF. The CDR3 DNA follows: TGTGCCACCAGCCTCTTCCAGGGGATCGGGGGCTACACCTTC.

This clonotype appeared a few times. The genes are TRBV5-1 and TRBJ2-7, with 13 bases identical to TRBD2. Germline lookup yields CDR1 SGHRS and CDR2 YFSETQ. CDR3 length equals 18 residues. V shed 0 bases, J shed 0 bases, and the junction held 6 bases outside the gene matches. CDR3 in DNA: TGCGCCAGCAGCTTGGGTTGGACTAGCGGGGGCCTCTCCTACGAGCAGTACTTC. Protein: CASSLGWTSGGLSYEQYF.

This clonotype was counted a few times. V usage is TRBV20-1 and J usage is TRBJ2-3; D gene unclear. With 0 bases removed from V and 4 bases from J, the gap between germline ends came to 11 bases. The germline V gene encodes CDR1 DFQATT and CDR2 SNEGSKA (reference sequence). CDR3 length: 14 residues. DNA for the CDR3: TGCAGTGCTAGAGAGGGTGGGTCACCAGATACGCAGTATTTT. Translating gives CSAREGGSPDTQYF.

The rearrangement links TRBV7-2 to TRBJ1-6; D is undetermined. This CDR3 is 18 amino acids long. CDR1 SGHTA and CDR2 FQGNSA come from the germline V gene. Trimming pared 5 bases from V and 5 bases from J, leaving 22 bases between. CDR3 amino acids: CASSLRSRAGMDNSPLHF. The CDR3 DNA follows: TGTGCCAGCAGCCTCCGATCCCGTGCGGGGATGGATAATTCACCCCTCCACTTT.

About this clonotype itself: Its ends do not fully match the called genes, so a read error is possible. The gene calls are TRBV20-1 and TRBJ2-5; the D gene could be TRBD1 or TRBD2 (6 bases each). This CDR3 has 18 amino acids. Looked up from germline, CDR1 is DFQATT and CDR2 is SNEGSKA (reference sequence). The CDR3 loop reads CSARDFDGGPNNQGTQYF. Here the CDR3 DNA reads TGCAGTGCTAGAGATTTCGATGGGGGGCCAAATAACCAAGGGACCCAGTACTTC.

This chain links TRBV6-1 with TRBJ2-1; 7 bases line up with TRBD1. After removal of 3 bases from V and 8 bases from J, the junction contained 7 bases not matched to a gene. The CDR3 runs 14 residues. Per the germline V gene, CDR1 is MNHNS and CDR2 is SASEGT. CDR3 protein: CASSDAQGNHEQFF. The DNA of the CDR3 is TGTGCCAGCAGTGACGCACAGGGGAATCATGAGCAGTTCTTC.

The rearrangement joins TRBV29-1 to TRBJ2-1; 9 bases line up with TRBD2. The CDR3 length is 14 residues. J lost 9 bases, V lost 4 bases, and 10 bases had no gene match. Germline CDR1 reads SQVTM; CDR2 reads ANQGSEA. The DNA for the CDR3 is TGCAGCGTTGCTGTCAGCGGGGGGTCGGGTGAGCAGTTCTTC. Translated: CSVAVSGGSGEQFF.

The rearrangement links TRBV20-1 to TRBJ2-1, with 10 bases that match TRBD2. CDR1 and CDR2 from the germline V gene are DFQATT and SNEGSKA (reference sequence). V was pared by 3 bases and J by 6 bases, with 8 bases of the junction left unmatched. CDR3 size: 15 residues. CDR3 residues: CSARIAGGPVNEQFF. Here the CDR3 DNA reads TGCAGTGCTAGGATAGCGGGGGGTCCCGTCAATGAGCAGTTCTTC.

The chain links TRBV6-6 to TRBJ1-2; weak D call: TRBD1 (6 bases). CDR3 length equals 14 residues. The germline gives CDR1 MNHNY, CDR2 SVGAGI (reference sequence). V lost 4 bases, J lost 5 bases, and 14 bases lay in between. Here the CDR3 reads CASSSSSDRYGYTF. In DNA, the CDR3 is TGTGCCAGCAGTTCATCCTCGGACAGATATGGCTACACCTTC.

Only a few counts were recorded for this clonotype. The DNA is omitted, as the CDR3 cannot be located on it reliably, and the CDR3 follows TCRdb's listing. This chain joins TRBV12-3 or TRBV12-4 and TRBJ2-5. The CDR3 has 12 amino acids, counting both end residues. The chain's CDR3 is CASSSSTLTQYF.

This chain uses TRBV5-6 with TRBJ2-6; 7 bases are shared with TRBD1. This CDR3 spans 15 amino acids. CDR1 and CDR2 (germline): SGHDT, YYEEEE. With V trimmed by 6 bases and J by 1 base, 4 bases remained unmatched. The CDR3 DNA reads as TGTGCCAGCAAACCCAGGGGGTCTGGGGCCAACGTCCTGACTTTC. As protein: CASKPRGSGANVLTF.

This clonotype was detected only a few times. In DNA, the CDR3 is TGCAGCGCGCCCCTAACTGGGAACACAGATACGCAGTATTTT. It codes for CSAPLTGNTDTQYF. V gene TRBV29-1 combines with J gene TRBJ2-3; D not certain. CDR3 length equals 14 residues. The V gene's germline CDR1 is SQVTM and CDR2 ANQGSEA. With 7 bases removed from V and 2 bases from J, the gap between germline ends came to 16 bases.

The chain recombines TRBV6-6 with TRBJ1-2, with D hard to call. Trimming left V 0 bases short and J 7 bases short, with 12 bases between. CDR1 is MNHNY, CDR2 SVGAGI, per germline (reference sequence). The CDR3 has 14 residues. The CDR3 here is CASSYSEGSFGYTF. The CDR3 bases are TGTGCCAGCAGTTACTCCGAAGGGTCTTTTGGCTACACCTTC.

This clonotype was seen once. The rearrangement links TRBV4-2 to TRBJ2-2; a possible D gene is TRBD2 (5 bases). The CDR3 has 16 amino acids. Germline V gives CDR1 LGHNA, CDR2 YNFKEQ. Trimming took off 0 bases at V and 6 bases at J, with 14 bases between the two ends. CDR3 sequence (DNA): TGTGCCAGCAGCCAAGATTTCGGAGGAGAGTCCGGGGAGCTGTTTTTT. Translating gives CASSQDFGGESGELFF.

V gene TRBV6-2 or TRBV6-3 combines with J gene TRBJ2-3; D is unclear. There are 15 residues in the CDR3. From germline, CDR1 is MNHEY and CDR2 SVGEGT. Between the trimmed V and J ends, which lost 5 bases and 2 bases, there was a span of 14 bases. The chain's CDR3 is CASSRTVSSTDTQYF. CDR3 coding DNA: TGTGCCAGCAGTCGGACCGTATCCTCCACAGATACGCAGTATTTT.

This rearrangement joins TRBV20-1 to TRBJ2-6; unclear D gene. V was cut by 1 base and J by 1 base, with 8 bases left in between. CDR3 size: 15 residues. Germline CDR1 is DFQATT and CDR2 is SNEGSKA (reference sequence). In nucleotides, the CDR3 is TGCAGTGCTAGAGTGTCGCGGTCTGGGGCCAACGTCCTGACTTTC. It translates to CSARVSRSGANVLTF.

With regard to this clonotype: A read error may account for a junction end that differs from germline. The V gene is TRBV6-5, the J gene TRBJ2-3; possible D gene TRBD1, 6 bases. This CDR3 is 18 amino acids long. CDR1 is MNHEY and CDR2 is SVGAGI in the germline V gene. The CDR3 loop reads CAGSYNGKLNRVTDTQYF. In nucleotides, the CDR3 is TGTGCCGGCAGTTACAATGGAAAGTTGAACAGGGTCACAGATACGCAGTATTTT.

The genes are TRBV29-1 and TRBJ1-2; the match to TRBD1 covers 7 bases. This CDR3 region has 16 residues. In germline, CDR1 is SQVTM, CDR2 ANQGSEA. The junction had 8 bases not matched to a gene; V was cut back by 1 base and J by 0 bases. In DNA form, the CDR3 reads TGCAGCGTTGAAGGGGTAGGGGGCGAGACTAACTATGGCTACACCTTC. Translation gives CSVEGVGGETNYGYTF.

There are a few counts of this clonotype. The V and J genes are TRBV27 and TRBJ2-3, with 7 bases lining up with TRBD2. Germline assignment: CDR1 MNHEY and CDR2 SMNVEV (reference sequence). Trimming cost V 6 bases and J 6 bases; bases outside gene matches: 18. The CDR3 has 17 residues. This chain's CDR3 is CASSPRVSRGLLDTQYF. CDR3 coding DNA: TGTGCCAGCAGCCCTCGGGTCTCGCGGGGGTTGTTGGATACGCAGTATTTT.